This T cell receptor beta chain derives from a study of blood T cells in healthy people across ages. Study results and limitations: Estimated diversity across one million T cells was deemed an underestimate. Roughly linear age-related decline in beta diversity appeared, significant by age roughly 40.

This clonotype was observed many times. What it binds is unknown. The CDR3 covers 15 residues. The germline CDR1 and CDR2 sequences are ENHRY and SYGVKD. The V gene end was trimmed by 4 bases and the J gene end by 4 bases; junction bases not matched to a gene: 9. Sample-barcoded 5' priming and a J-beta primer mix drove a second PCR of roughly 6 to 12 cycles. TCRdb fed the 5' RACE reads into MiXCR, producing one record per CDR3 protein. Here the sample spans hundreds of thousands of distinct CDR3 sequences, around 38% being singletons. The chain links TRBV10-3 to TRBJ2-5, with TRBD1 matching 7 bases. This receptor was obtained from a man older than 75 in good health. The sequenced sample was blood. CDR3 residues: CAISVGSNRGETQYF. The CDR3 DNA follows: TGTGCCATCAGTGTGGGATCCAACAGGGGAGAGACCCAGTACTTC.